What follows are 23 T cell receptor beta chains derived from one specimen sequenced in a study of quantifying T cell responses using KT2 cells. Overall study context: TCR alpha and beta constant-region primers primed reverse transcription of RNA.

A single-stranded UMI oligo with SP2 sequence was ligated to cDNA 3' ends. The first PCR ran 3 to 5 cycles with an equimolar RC1.1 and RC1.2 beta primer mix. TCRdb re-called the UMI-ligation and nested PCR reads with MiXCR, one entry per CDR3 protein. This sample carries some 41,000 distinct CDR3 sequences, over 15% of them seen once, and the ten largest clones take about 40%. The specimen sequenced was PBMCs spiked with cells of the T cell clone KT2. The receptors stem from a human donor.

There are a few counts of this clonotype. The V gene is TRBV6-4, the J gene TRBJ2-6, with D tentatively TRBD1 (5 bases). Germline-derived CDR1 and CDR2 are MRHNA and SNTAGT. This CDR3 is built from 16 residues. The ends were cut back, 5 bases at V and 0 bases at J, with 11 bases in the middle. CDR3: CASSPDSVSGANVLTF. DNA for the CDR3: TGTGCCAGCAGTCCCGACAGTGTCTCTGGGGCCAACGTCCTGACTTTC.

This clonotype was counted a few times. The chain carries TRBV30 and TRBJ1-1, with D tentatively TRBD1 (5 bases). This CDR3 is 10 amino acids long. From germline, CDR1 is GTSNPN and CDR2 SVGIG (reference sequence). Trimming pared 5 bases from V and 10 bases from J, leaving 11 bases between. The CDR3 here is CAWGGGGAFF. The CDR3 DNA follows: TGTGCCTGGGGCGGCGGGGGAGCTTTCTTT.

The sample holds a few counts of this clonotype. The chain carries TRBV7-2 and TRBJ2-7; 11 bases are shared with TRBD2. V lost 9 bases and J lost 4; bases outside the gene matches: 8. Germline CDR1 SGHTA, CDR2 FQGNSA. The CDR3 runs 14 residues. CDR3 in amino acids: CARSTSGIGYEQYF. In DNA, the CDR3 is TGTGCCAGGTCGACTAGCGGGATAGGTTACGAGCAGTACTTC.

This chain joins TRBV19 and TRBJ1-5; a possible D gene is TRBD1 (5 bases). Germline-derived CDR1 and CDR2 are LNHDA and SQIVND (reference sequence). The CDR3 sequence is 18 residues long. V dropped 11 bases and J dropped 0 bases, with 26 bases sitting between them. The CDR3 protein is CAPTGGCRWWVSNQPQHF. As DNA, the CDR3 is TGTGCCCCAACCGGGGGGTGCCGCTGGTGGGTTAGCAATCAGCCCCAGCATTTT.

This clonotype was counted only a few times. The rearrangement uses TRBV6-5 and TRBJ2-3; 7 nucleotides align to TRBD1. CDR3 length: 16 residues. Germline V gene sequence: CDR1 MNHEY, CDR2 SVGAGI. Losses at the gene ends were 5 bases for V and 1 base for J; bases not matched to a gene: 9. CDR3 coding DNA: TGTGCCAGCAGTAACGACAGGGTCGTACGCACAGATACGCAGTATTTT. It is translated as CASSNDRVVRTDTQYF.

The J gene is TRBJ2-1, the V gene TRBV25-1, with D hard to call. Trimming took off 7 bases at V and 7 bases at J, with 17 bases between the two ends. The CDR3 has 14 amino acids. Germline values: CDR1 MGHDK, CDR2 SYGVNS. The DNA of the CDR3 is TGTGCCAGCATGAATCTAGGAAGAGGAAATGAGCAGTTCTTC. As protein: CASMNLGRGNEQFF.

This chain joins TRBV13 and TRBJ2-7; TRBD2 is a possible D gene (5 bases). Germline CDR1 PRHDT, CDR2 FYEKMQ (reference sequence). Trimming pared 7 bases from V and 1 base from J, leaving 11 bases between. This CDR3 spans 13 amino acids. CDR3 bases: TGTGCCAGCAACGTACGCGGGTCCTACGAGCAGTACTTC. Residues: CASNVRGSYEQYF. The full variable domain, rest sourced from reference TRBV13 and TRBJ2-7, is AAGVIQSPRHLIKEKRETATLKCYPIPRHDTVYWYQQGPGQDPQFLISFYEKMQSDKGSIPDRFSAQQFSDYHSELNMSSLELGDSALYFCASNVRGSYEQYFGPGTRLTVT.

The sample holds one count of this clonotype. This may be a read error: a much more frequent sequence differs by one nucleotide. V gene TRBV20-1 combines with J gene TRBJ2-1, with 8 bases aligning to TRBD2. The germline CDR1 and CDR2 sequences are DFQATT and SNEGSKA (reference sequence). The CDR3 is 16 residues long. The CDR3 nucleotides read TGCAGTGATAGAGTGCCCGGGGGGGGGCTGGACAATGAGCAGTTCTTC. Translating gives CSDRVPGGGLDNEQFF.

In its sample, this clonotype was seen a few times. CDR3 amino acids: CATSDSFAGEYNEQFF. The DNA for the CDR3 is TGTGCCACCAGTGACTCCTTTGCGGGGGAATACAATGAGCAGTTCTTC. J is TRBJ2-1 and V is TRBV24-1; 7 nucleotides agree with TRBD2. Germline trimming cut 4 bases from V and 4 bases from J; bases unmatched to any gene: 9. This CDR3 is built from 16 residues. Germline assignment: CDR1 KGHDR and CDR2 SFDVKD.

This clonotype was observed a few times. V usage is TRBV12-3 or TRBV12-4 and J usage is TRBJ1-6; D gene ambiguous. The CDR3 runs 15 residues. Between the trimmed V and J ends, which lost 0 bases and 5 bases, there was a span of 8 bases. In DNA, the CDR3 is TGTGCCAGCAGTTTAGCGCTTAGGAATAATTCACCCCTCCACTTT. Its protein product is CASSLALRNNSPLHF.

This rearrangement joins TRBV2 to TRBJ1-1; no definite D call. Per germline, CDR1 SNHLY and CDR2 FYNNEI. This CDR3 has 13 residues. Deletions cut 1 base from V and 4 bases from J, with 7 bases between. The CDR3 bases are TGTGCCAGCAGTGAAGGGGAGAGCACTGAAGCTTTCTTT. This gives the protein CASSEGESTEAFF.

This sequence joins TRBV28 and TRBJ1-5; D is unclear. This CDR3 spans 15 amino acids. Per the germline V gene, CDR1 is MDHEN and CDR2 is SYDVKM. Trimming pared 6 bases from V and 3 bases from J, leaving 15 bases between. The chain's CDR3 is CASSLLGSPNQPQHF. CDR3 DNA sequence: TGTGCCAGCAGCCTGCTGGGCAGCCCCAATCAGCCCCAGCATTTT.

The V and J genes are TRBV3-1 and TRBJ2-2; 11 positions match TRBD1. Germline lookup yields CDR1 LGHDT and CDR2 YNNKEL (reference sequence). Losses at the gene ends were 4 bases for V and 0 bases for J; bases not matched to a gene: 7. The CDR3 consists of 18 residues. In nucleotides, the CDR3 is TGTGCCAGCAGCCTCACCGGGACAGGGGGAACGAACACCGGGGAGCTGTTTTTT. This translates into CASSLTGTGGTNTGELFF.

The DNA of the CDR3 is TGTGCCAGCAGTTTGTTCCCGGGAAGCGAGCAGTACTTC. It codes for CASSLFPGSEQYF. The chain couples TRBV12-3 or TRBV12-4 to TRBJ2-7, with D tentatively TRBD2 (5 bases). The CDR3 consists of 13 residues. V was shortened by 3 bases and J by 6 bases, with 12 bases between the two germline ends.

The chain recombines TRBV20-1 with TRBJ1-5, with D possibly matching TRBD1 (5 bases). V was cut by 6 bases and J by 2 bases, with 11 bases left in between. The V gene's germline CDR1 is DFQATT and CDR2 SNEGSKA (reference sequence). CDR3 length equals 13 residues. DNA of the CDR3: TGCAGTGCCCGGGGGGGGGGCAATCAGCCCCAGCATTTT. This gives the protein CSARGGGNQPQHF.

In this sample, this clonotype turned up a few times. V is TRBV11-2 and J is TRBJ1-2; 9 bases fit TRBD1. From germline, CDR1 is SGHAT and CDR2 FQNNGV. This CDR3 comprises 17 residues. J was trimmed by 4 bases and V by 4 bases; bases with no gene match: 13. CDR3 DNA: TGTGCCAGCAGCTCGCTAGGGGGACAGGGATTGATCTATGGCTACACCTTC. Protein product: CASSSLGGQGLIYGYTF.

A few counts support this clonotype. CDR3 nucleotide sequence: TGTGCCAGCAGTTTGACAGACCTGGCGGAGACCCAGTACTTC. Translation: CASSLTDLAETQYF. The genes are TRBV12-3 or TRBV12-4 and TRBJ2-5; a possible D gene is TRBD1 (5 bases). The V gene lost 3 bases and the J gene lost 5 bases, with 13 bases spanning the gap. This CDR3 comprises 14 residues.

This clonotype turned up a few times. The chain employs TRBV11-2 and TRBJ2-3, with D perhaps TRBD2 (6 bases). Trimming removed 1 base from V and 6 bases from J, with 14 bases in between. The CDR3 sequence is 15 residues long. Germline V gives CDR1 SGHAT, CDR2 FQNNGV. Here the CDR3 reads CASSLVRNGGDTQYF. The DNA of the CDR3 is TGTGCCAGCAGCTTAGTTCGGAATGGGGGGGATACGCAGTATTTT.

This clonotype was observed a handful of times. V and J are TRBV2 and TRBJ2-2; TRBD1 might be the D (6 bases). CDR3 length: 13 amino acids. V was pared by 5 bases and J by 6 bases, with 10 bases between. Looked up from germline, CDR1 is SNHLY and CDR2 is FYNNEI. The DNA for the CDR3 is TGTGCCAGCAGTCGAACAGGGTCCGGGGAGCTGTTTTTT. Its protein is CASSRTGSGELFF. The full variable domain, its missing parts supplied by reference TRBV2 and TRBJ2-2, is EPEVTQTPSHQVTQMGQEVILRCVPISNHLYFYWYRQILGQKVEFLVSFYNNEISEKSEIFDDQFSVERPDGSNFTLKIRSTKLEDSAMYFCASSRTGSGELFFGEGSRLTVL.

This clonotype has only a few counts. The gene calls are TRBV20-1 and TRBJ2-5, with D perhaps matching TRBD2 (7 bases). This CDR3 spans 14 amino acids. V dropped 0 bases and J dropped 6 bases, with 14 bases sitting between them. The germline gives CDR1 DFQATT, CDR2 SNEGSKA (reference sequence). CDR3 sequence reads: CSARDRGGRKTQYF. The CDR3 DNA follows: TGCAGTGCTAGAGATCGCGGGGGCAGGAAGACCCAGTACTTC.

This clonotype has more than one count but fewer than ten. This sequence joins TRBV29-1 and TRBJ1-2; D perhaps matches TRBD1 (5 bases). Trimming pared 3 bases from V and 8 bases from J, leaving 10 bases between. Germline values: CDR1 SQVTM, CDR2 ANQGSEA. The CDR3 has 11 amino acids. The CDR3: CSVDSRGGYTF. The CDR3 coding sequence is TGCAGCGTTGATTCCCGGGGGGGCTACACCTTC.

V and J are TRBV2 and TRBJ1-2; 9 bases agree with TRBD1. This CDR3 is built from 14 residues. Trimming cost V 5 bases and J 7 bases; bases outside gene matches: 8. The germline CDR1 and CDR2 sequences are SNHLY and FYNNEI. The CDR3 loop is CASSLGTGLGGYTF. The CDR3 DNA is TGTGCCAGCAGTCTCGGGACAGGGCTTGGTGGCTACACCTTC.

This clonotype showed up many times. The V gene is TRBV5-5, the J gene TRBJ1-1; the D gene is possibly TRBD1 (6 bases). There are 17 residues in the CDR3. Looked up from germline, CDR1 is SGHKS and CDR2 is YYEKEE (reference sequence). Trimming shortened V by 1 base and J by 4 bases, and 20 bases separated the two germline ends. The DNA of the CDR3 is TGTGCCAGCAGCTTGAGTGGGCCAGGGGTGTTGCTCACTGAAGCTTTCTTT. Translating gives CASSLSGPGVLLTEAFF.